This is a list of T cell receptor beta chains from one sample in a study of OX40 agonist ivuxolimab in advanced cancers. Here immunoSEQ multiplex PCR was the method, and the copy in TCRdb shows in-frame clones only, minus some. Of about 75,000 clones in the sample, more than 75% were seen once. This material consisted of CD4+ or CD8+ T cells sorted from blood, taken in a trial of the OX40 agonist ivuxolimab. These receptors came from an adult with an advanced solid tumor such as melanoma, head and neck, liver or kidney cancer. CDR3s include the opening cysteine and the closing phenylalanine or tryptophan. The D gene is left open where the match is weak. Clone size is shown for a subset of rows, as once, few, many or a class of expanded clone.

j_call d_call clone_size v_call cdr3_aa cdr3_nt
TRBJ2-6 NA NA TRBV5-1 CASTTEPSGANVLTF TGCGCCTCGACGACAGAGCCTTCGGGGGCCAACGTCCTGACTTTC
TRBJ2-2 NA NA TRBV2 CASRARNTGELFF TGTGCCAGCAGGGCAAGGAACACCGGGGAGCTGTTTTTT
TRBJ2-3 NA NA TRBV5-8 CASSYRQSTDTQYF TGTGCCAGCAGCTACCGACAGAGCACAGATACGCAGTATTTT
TRBJ1-5 NA NA TRBV6-1 CASSGAGGNQPQHF TGTGCCAGCAGTGGAGCAGGGGGCAATCAGCCCCAGCATTTT
TRBJ1-5 NA NA TRBV5-1 CASSLSGDQPQHF TGCGCCAGCAGCTTGTCAGGGGATCAGCCCCAGCATTTT
TRBJ2-5 TRBD1 few TRBV5-1 CASSSGTGVAETQYF TGCGCCAGCAGCTCCGGGACAGGGGTCGCGGAGACCCAGTACTTC
TRBJ2-5 TRBD1 NA TRBV7-6 CASSLHRGGGQGIQETQYF TGTGCCAGCAGCTTACACCGCGGTGGAGGACAGGGGATACAAGAGACCCAGTACTTC
TRBJ1-2 NA NA TRBV6-6 CASSYQGHTNYGYTF TGTGCCAGCAGTTACCAGGGTCACACTAACTATGGCTACACCTTC
TRBJ2-7 NA NA TRBV5-1 CASSQSLTGAYEQYF TGCGCCAGCAGTCAATCCCTGACAGGTGCCTACGAGCAGTACTTC
TRBJ1-5 TRBD1 NA TRBV7-2 CASSLQTGASNQPQHF TGTGCCAGCAGCTTGCAGACAGGGGCCAGCAATCAGCCCCAGCATTTT